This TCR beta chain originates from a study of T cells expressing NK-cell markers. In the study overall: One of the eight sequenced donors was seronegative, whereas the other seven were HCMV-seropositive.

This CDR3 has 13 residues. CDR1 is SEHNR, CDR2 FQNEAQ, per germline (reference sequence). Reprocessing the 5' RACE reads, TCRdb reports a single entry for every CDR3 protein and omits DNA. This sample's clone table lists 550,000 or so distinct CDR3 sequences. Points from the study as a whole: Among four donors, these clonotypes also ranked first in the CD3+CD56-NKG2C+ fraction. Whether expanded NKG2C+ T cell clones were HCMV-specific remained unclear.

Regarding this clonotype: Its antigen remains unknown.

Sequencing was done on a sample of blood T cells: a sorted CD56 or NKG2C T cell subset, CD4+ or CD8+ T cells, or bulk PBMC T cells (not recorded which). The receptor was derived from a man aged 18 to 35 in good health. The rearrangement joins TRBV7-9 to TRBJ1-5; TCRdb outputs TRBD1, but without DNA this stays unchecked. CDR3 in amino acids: CASREGEHQPQHF.